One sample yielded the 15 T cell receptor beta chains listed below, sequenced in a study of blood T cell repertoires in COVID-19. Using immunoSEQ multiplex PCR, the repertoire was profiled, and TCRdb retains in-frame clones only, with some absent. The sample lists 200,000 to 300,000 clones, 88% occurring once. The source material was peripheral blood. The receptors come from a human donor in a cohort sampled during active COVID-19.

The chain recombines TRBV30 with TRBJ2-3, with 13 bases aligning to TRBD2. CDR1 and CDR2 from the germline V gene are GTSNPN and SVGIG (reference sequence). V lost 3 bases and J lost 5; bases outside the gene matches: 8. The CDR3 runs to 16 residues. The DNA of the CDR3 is TGTGCCTGGAGAGTAGGACTAGCGGGAGCGGGAGATACGCAGTATTTT. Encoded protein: CAWRVGLAGAGDTQYF.

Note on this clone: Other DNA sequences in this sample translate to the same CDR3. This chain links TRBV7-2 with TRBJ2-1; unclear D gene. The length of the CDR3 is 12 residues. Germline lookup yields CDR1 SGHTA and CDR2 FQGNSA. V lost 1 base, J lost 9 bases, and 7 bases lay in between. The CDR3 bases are TGTGCCAGCAGCTTAGTCCGCGGTGAGCAGTTCTTC. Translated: CASSLVRGEQFF. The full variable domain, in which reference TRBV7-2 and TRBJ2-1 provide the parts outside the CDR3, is GAGVSQSPSNKVTEKGKDVELRCDPISGHTALYWYRQSLGQGLEFLIYFQGNSAPDKSGLPSDRFSAERTGGSVSTLTIQRTQQEDSAVYLCASSLVRGEQFFGPGTRLTVL.

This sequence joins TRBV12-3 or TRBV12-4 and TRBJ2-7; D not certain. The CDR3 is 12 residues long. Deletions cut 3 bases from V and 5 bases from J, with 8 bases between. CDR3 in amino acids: CASSFGGDEQYF. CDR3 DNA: TGTGCCAGCAGTTTCGGCGGCGACGAGCAGTACTTC.

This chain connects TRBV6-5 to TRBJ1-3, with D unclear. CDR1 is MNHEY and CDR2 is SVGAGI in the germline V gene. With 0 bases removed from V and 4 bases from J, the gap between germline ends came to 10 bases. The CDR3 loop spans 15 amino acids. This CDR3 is CASSYSGHPGNTIYF. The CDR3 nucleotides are TGTGCCAGCAGTTACTCGGGCCACCCGGGAAACACCATATATTTT.

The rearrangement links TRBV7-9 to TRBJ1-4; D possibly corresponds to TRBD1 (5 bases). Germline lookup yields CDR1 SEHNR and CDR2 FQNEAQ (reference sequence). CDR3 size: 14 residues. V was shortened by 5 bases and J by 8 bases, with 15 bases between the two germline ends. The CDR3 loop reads CASSLGLGGEKLFF. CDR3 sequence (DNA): TGTGCCAGCAGCCTGGGACTGGGAGGGGAAAAACTGTTTTTT.

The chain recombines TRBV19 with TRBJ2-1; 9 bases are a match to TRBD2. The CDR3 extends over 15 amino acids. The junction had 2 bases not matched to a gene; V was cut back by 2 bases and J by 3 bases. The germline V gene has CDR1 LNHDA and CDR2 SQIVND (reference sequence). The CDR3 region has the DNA TGTGCCAGTAGTATATCACTAGCGGGCTACAATGAGCAGTTCTTC. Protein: CASSISLAGYNEQFF.

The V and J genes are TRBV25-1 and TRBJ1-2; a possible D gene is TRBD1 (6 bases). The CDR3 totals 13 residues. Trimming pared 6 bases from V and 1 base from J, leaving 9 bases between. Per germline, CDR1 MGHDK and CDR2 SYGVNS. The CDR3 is CASSRGGNYGYTF. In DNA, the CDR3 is TGTGCCAGCAGCAGGGGTGGTAACTATGGCTACACCTTC.

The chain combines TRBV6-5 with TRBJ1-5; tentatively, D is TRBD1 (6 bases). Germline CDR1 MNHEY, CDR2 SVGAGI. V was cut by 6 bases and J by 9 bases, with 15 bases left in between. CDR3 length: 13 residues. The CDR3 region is CASRWTVDSPQHF. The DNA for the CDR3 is TGTGCCAGCAGATGGACAGTGGATTCGCCCCAGCATTTT.

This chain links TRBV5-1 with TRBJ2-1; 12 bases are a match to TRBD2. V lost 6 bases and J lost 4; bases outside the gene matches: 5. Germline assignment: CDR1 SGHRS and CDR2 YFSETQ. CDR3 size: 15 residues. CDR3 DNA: TGCGCCAGCACCCCGACTAGCGGGGGATACAATGAGCAGTTCTTC. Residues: CASTPTSGGYNEQFF.

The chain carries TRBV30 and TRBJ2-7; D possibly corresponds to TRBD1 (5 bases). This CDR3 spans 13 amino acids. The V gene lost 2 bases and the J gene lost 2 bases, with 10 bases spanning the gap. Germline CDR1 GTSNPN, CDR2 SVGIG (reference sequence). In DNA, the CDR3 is TGTGCCTGGAGTAGGGCCAGGGCCTACGAGCAGTACTTC. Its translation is CAWSRARAYEQYF.

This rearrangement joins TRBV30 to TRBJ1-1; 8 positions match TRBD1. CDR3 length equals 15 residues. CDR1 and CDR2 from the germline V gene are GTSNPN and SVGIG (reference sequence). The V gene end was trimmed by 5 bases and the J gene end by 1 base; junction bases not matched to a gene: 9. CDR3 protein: CAWDRGTVSNTEAFF. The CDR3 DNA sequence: TGTGCCTGGGACAGGGGCACGGTGTCGAACACTGAAGCTTTCTTT.

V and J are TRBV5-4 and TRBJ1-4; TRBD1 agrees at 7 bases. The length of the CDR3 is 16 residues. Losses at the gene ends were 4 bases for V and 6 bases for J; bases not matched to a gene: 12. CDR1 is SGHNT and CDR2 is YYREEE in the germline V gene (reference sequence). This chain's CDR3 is CASSPEGRGEYEKLFF. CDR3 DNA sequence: TGTGCCAGCAGCCCTGAAGGCAGGGGGGAATATGAAAAACTGTTTTTT.

The DNA of the CDR3 is TGTGCCAGCAGCCCCGGGACAGGGGCATCTAACTATGGCTACACCTTC. Translated, it gives CASSPGTGASNYGYTF. The chain combines TRBV11-2 with TRBJ1-2; TRBD1 matches at 10 bases. J was trimmed by 0 bases and V by 5 bases; bases with no gene match: 6. This CDR3 has 16 amino acids. Per the germline V gene, CDR1 is SGHAT and CDR2 is FQNNGV.

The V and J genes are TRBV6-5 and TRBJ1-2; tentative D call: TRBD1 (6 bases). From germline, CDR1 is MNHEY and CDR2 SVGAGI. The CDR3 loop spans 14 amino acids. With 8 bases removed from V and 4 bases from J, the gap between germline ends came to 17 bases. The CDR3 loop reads CASYYRDTPYGYTF. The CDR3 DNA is TGTGCCAGCTACTACCGGGACACTCCCTATGGCTACACCTTC.

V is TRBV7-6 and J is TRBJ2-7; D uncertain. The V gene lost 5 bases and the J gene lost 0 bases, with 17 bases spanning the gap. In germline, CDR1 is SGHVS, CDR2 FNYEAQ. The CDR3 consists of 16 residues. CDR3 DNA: TGTGCCAGCAGCCCCCAAGCCCGGTACCTCTCCTACGAGCAGTACTTC. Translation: CASSPQARYLSYEQYF.